This TCR beta chain was sequenced during a study of blood T cell repertoires in COVID-19 (dated by TCRdb to the early 2020s). Background for the entire study: Samples covering the acute and convalescent phases of COVID-19 were provided by collaborators in the United States, Italy and Spain. The repertoires were made available in a free public database intended to serve as a resource for research on the immune response to SARS-CoV-2. The prospective study material was composed of cDNA or gDNA derived from T cells, B-cell-depleted T cells, or PBMCs. Where available, HLA class I and class II types were obtained from metadata supplied by the sample provider rather than from assay-based typing. The samples were drawn from two sources: the first 160 participants of the ongoing ImmuneRACE study, and approximately 1,300 subjects contributed by 6 global collaborators. Sample metadata almost always included a de-identified subject ID, COVID-19 status, age in years and sex. The dataset comprised deeply sampled blood TCRbeta repertoires from subjects exposed to, actively infected with, or recovered from COVID-19.

V is pared back by 3 bases and J by 12 bases, with 17 bases lying between the germline termini. From the cysteine up to the phenylalanine, the CDR3 has a length of 13 residues. Only the CDR3 DNA stays, 39 bases, in frame from base 1. Via the germline V gene, CDR1 is SGHDT and CDR2 YYEEEE. TCRbeta CDR3 regions were amplified from genomic DNA by means of the immunoSEQ Assay, a bias-controlled multiplex PCR. The authors' pipeline ran thus. Within the assay, amplification of reference gene primers was used to estimate how many nucleated cells each sample contained. To quantify the absolute abundance of each unique TCRbeta CDR3 rearrangement, sequence reads were collapsed and filtered. Productive Simpson clonality was computed per sample as the square root of Simpson's diversity index over productive rearrangements. TCRdb's version of the immuneACCESS table is confined to in-frame rearrangements and falls short of the full clone set. An unresolved V gene accounts for under half of the shortfall where checked; the remainder is of unknown origin. D and trimming were read from the DNA, whereas the V and J calls and clone size are those reported in that table. The sample yields 35,000 to 45,000 clones; approximately 86% were counted once. The top ten constitute about 60% of the sample.

Each collaborating institution followed its own protocols to collect whole blood in K2EDTA tubes. For TCRbeta analysis, collaborator samples were shipped as frozen whole blood, as isolated PBMCs, or as DNA extracted from either sample type. Overall study results and their limits: Clinical and demographic metadata were provided uncurated, with the amount varying by source and participant.

Details on this clone: What antigen it recognizes has not been identified. Base qualities are missing; no much larger clone stands one base away.

The clonotype was recovered from a man aged 65 to 79 with acute or convalescent COVID-19. Sequencing used peripheral blood. The rearrangement combines TRBV5-6 with TRBJ2-3; TRBD1 is perhaps the D gene, given 6 matching bases. The nucleotides read TGTGCCAGCAGCTCCGTCAGGGGAACAGAACAGTATTTT. Its product reads: CASSSVRGTEQYF.